The 7 T cell receptor beta chains below all came from one sample that was sequenced in a study of Graves' ophthalmopathy and Graves' hyperthyroidism (dated by TCRdb to between 2018 and 2020). The reads were generated on an Illumina HiSeq 2000. For repertoire sequencing, the TCR beta CDR3 regions were amplified from RNA transcripts. HTBI primers and the Qiagen OneStep RT-PCR kit were used in a first-round RT-PCR, which was followed by a second-round multiplex PCR, size selection and purification. The public reads were reanalyzed by TCRdb: fastp trimming at Q25, MiXCR alignment, in-frame beta chains only. Each entry is one CDR3 protein sequence, shown with its most common DNA and genes. The sample table shows roughly 380,000 distinct CDR3 sequences, and 15% are seen once. The top ten clonotypes cover about 7% of the sample. The sample comprised peripheral blood. Receptor source: a woman younger than 30 with stable Graves' hyperthyroidism. Donor details come from another sample of the same person, matched by shared clones.

The CDR3 DNA reads as TGCGCCAGCAGCCAGCGACAGGCTAATTCACCCCTCCACTTT. It encodes CASSQRQANSPLHF. The chain combines TRBV5-1 with TRBJ1-6, with D possibly being TRBD1 (6 bases). Trimming took off 4 bases at V and 6 bases at J, with 11 bases between the two ends. Germline V gives CDR1 SGHRS, CDR2 YFSETQ. CDR3 size: 14 residues.

This clonotype was seen ten or more times. The V call is TRBV6-1, the J call TRBJ1-6; D is unclear. The CDR3 extends over 17 amino acids. Germline CDR1 and CDR2: MNHNS and SASEGT. Trimming stripped 10 bases from V and 0 bases from J, with 19 bases between. DNA for the CDR3: TGTGCCACCCTACCCCAGGTCTCAAGCTCCTATAATTCACCCCTCCACTTT. Translating it yields CATLPQVSSSYNSPLHF.

This clonotype was picked up many times. This rearrangement joins TRBV6-1 to TRBJ1-3; D possibly corresponds to TRBD1 (6 bases). Trimming removed 7 bases at V and 0 bases at J, with 10 bases between. The CDR3 is 14 amino acids. CDR1 and CDR2 from the germline V gene are MNHNS and SASEGT. CDR3 in amino acids: CASTQTGSGNTIYF. The CDR3 DNA sequence: TGTGCCAGCACCCAGACAGGCTCTGGAAACACCATATATTTT.

This clonotype showed up just a few times. A clone one base away is much larger, so this may be a read error. V and J are TRBV12-3 or TRBV12-4 and TRBJ2-2, with 7 positions matching TRBD1. The CDR3 is 14 amino acids. The CDR3 sequence: CASSRDSLTGELCF. The CDR3 coding sequence is TGTGCCAGCAGCCGGGACAGTCTCACCGGGGAGCTGTGTTTT.

This clonotype showed up many times. The rearrangement links TRBV6-5 to TRBJ1-1; D gene ambiguous. The germline CDR1 and CDR2 sequences are MNHEY and SVGAGI. Trimming left V 6 bases short and J 0 bases short, with 2 bases between. CDR3 size: 11 residues. CDR3 protein: CASRMNTEAFF. The CDR3 DNA is TGTGCCAGCAGGATGAACACTGAAGCTTTCTTT.

This clonotype was seen many times. The V call is TRBV6-2 or TRBV6-3, the J call TRBJ2-5; either TRBD1 or TRBD2 may fit D (5 bases each). CDR3 length: 13 residues. From germline, CDR1 is MNHEY and CDR2 SVGEGT. Trimming left V 6 bases short and J 5 bases short, with 13 bases between. DNA of the CDR3: TGTGCCAGCAGGGGGGTGTCCTGGGAGACCCAGTACTTC. Its protein product is CASRGVSWETQYF.

In regard to this clonotype: Since a much larger clone is just one base distant, this may be a read error. The gene calls are TRBV6-2 or TRBV6-3 and TRBJ2-7; tentatively, D is TRBD1 (5 bases). The germline CDR1 and CDR2 sequences are MNHEY and SVGEGT. This CDR3 has 14 residues. V lost 10 bases, J lost 6 bases, and 22 bases lay in between. CDR3 in amino acids: CATLDVRGRFEQYF. The CDR3 nucleotides read TGTGCCACCCTCGATGTTAGGGGTCGCTTCGAGCAGTACTTC.